The 22 T cell receptor beta chains below come from one sample, sequenced in a study of blood T cell repertoires in COVID-19. Using immunoSEQ multiplex PCR, the repertoire was profiled, and TCRdb retains in-frame clones only, with some absent. The data show 50,000 or so clones, roughly 85% seen once. Material: peripheral blood. These receptors came from a man between 65 and 85 years old with acute or convalescent COVID-19.

The V and J genes are TRBV9 and TRBJ1-3; D is ambiguous. V shed 4 bases and J shed 1 base, with 12 bases lying between them. The CDR3 consists of 15 residues. Germline CDR1 reads SGDLS; CDR2 reads YYNGEE. This CDR3 reads CASSSGGESGNTIYF. CDR3 nucleotides: TGTGCCAGCAGCTCCGGCGGGGAATCTGGAAACACCATATATTTT.

Only a few counts were recorded for this clone. This chain links TRBV9 with TRBJ1-2; the D is unclear. This CDR3 has 13 residues. Looked up from germline, CDR1 is SGDLS and CDR2 is YYNGEE. The V gene lost 1 base and the J gene lost 3 bases, with 7 bases spanning the gap. CDR3 bases: TGTGCCAGCAGCGTACGACTCTACTATGGCTACACCTTC. Amino acid sequence: CASSVRLYYGYTF.

The gene calls are TRBV4-1 and TRBJ2-2, with TRBD2 matching 9 bases. The CDR3 loop spans 16 amino acids. V lost 1 base, J lost 6 bases, and 6 bases stayed unmatched. Per the germline V gene, CDR1 is MGHRA and CDR2 is YSYEKL. The DNA of the CDR3 is TGCGCCAGCAGCCAAGGCTGGCTAGCGGGGCCCGGGGAGCTGTTTTTT. Protein: CASSQGWLAGPGELFF.

This chain connects TRBV7-2 to TRBJ2-1; 8 nucleotides align to TRBD1. There are 14 residues in the CDR3. Germline-derived CDR1 and CDR2 are SGHTA and FQGNSA. Unmatched junction bases numbered 8, after V lost 6 bases and J lost 7 bases. CDR3 in DNA: TGTGCCAGCAGACTTAGACAGGGGTGGAATGAGCAGTTCTTC. This encodes CASRLRQGWNEQFF.

The J gene is TRBJ1-2, the V gene TRBV28; D is ambiguous. Per the germline V gene, CDR1 is MDHEN and CDR2 is SYDVKM. Trimming removed 4 bases from V and 5 bases from J, with 11 bases in between. The CDR3 sequence is 13 residues long. The CDR3 reads CASSSDWRYGYTF. In DNA, the CDR3 is TGTGCCAGCAGTTCAGACTGGAGATATGGCTACACCTTC.

This chain connects TRBV18 to TRBJ1-4, with 9 bases fitting TRBD1. V dropped 3 bases and J dropped 7; count of bases not matched to a gene: 3. The CDR3 loop spans 14 amino acids. Germline V gene data show CDR1 as KGHSH and CDR2 as LQKENI. CDR3 DNA sequence: TGTGCCAGCTCACCCGGACAGGGGATTGAAAAACTGTTTTTT. Its translation: CASSPGQGIEKLFF.

The V and J genes are TRBV30 and TRBJ2-2, with 8 bases that match TRBD1. The CDR3 totals 14 residues. The V and J ends lost 4 bases and 6 bases, in that order; junction bases with no gene match: 7. Germline V lookup: CDR1 GTSNPN, CDR2 SVGIG (reference sequence). The CDR3 bases are TGTGCCTGGAACGCAGGGGGCGCCCCCGGGGAGCTGTTTTTT. This translates into CAWNAGGAPGELFF.

This rearrangement joins TRBV10-1 to TRBJ1-1, with D perhaps matching TRBD1 (6 bases). Germline V CDR1 and CDR2: WNHNN, SYGVQD (reference sequence). V shed 5 bases and J shed 7 bases, with 17 bases lying between them. The CDR3 contains 14 residues. Here the CDR3 reads CASSPTGKEGEAFF. The CDR3 DNA reads TGCGCCAGCAGTCCTACAGGGAAGGAAGGTGAAGCTTTCTTT.

The V call is TRBV27, the J call TRBJ1-2; D is ambiguous. V shed 7 bases and J shed 2 bases, with 17 bases lying between them. CDR1 is MNHEY and CDR2 is SMNVEV in the germline V gene (reference sequence). CDR3 length: 15 residues. CDR3 sequence (DNA): TGTGCCAGCACACACTCCTTGGGGAGCAACTATGGCTACACCTTC. Translated, it gives CASTHSLGSNYGYTF.

The chain joins TRBV19 to TRBJ2-3, with 12 bases fitting TRBD2. Germline V gene lookup returns CDR1 LNHDA and CDR2 SQIVND (reference sequence). The CDR3 is 20 amino acids. J lost 2 bases, V lost 0 bases, and 12 bases had no gene match. This CDR3 reads CASSIEGPASGRVYTDTQYF. For the CDR3, the DNA is TGTGCCAGTAGTATAGAGGGACCGGCTAGCGGGAGGGTCTACACAGATACGCAGTATTTT.

The chain recombines TRBV2 with TRBJ2-1; D uncertain. The germline CDR1 and CDR2 sequences are SNHLY and FYNNEI. The CDR3 length is 12 residues. Trimming pared 5 bases from V and 7 bases from J, leaving 9 bases between. CDR3 nucleotide sequence: TGTGCCAGCAGTCCAGACATTAATGAGCAGTTCTTC. This encodes CASSPDINEQFF.

This sequence joins TRBV29-1 and TRBJ2-3, with 12 bases aligning to TRBD2. The CDR3 covers 15 residues. CDR1 SQVTM and CDR2 ANQGSEA come from the germline V gene. The V gene end was trimmed by 7 bases and the J gene end by 0 bases; junction bases not matched to a gene: 5. The DNA for the CDR3 is TGCAGCGGGAAGACTAGCGGGGGAAGCACAGATACGCAGTATTTT. Protein sequence: CSGKTSGGSTDTQYF.

The chain recombines TRBV19 with TRBJ1-5; perhaps TRBD1 as D (6 bases). V shed 3 bases and J shed 7 bases, with 13 bases lying between them. The CDR3 is made up of 14 amino acids. Germline CDR1 reads LNHDA; CDR2 reads SQIVND (reference sequence). The CDR3 here is CASSMMGGGQPQHF. The CDR3 nucleotides are TGTGCCAGTAGTATGATGGGAGGGGGACAGCCCCAGCATTTT.

The V gene is TRBV5-8, the J gene TRBJ1-1; D not resolved. Between the trimmed V and J ends, which lost 5 bases and 5 bases, there was a span of 16 bases. Per germline, CDR1 SGHTS and CDR2 YDEGEE. This CDR3 is 14 amino acids long. CDR3 in DNA: TGTGCCAGCAGGTCCGAGCATGGCGGGACTGAAGCTTTCTTT. It specifies CASRSEHGGTEAFF.

This sequence joins TRBV12-3 or TRBV12-4 and TRBJ2-7; 7 bases agree with TRBD2. The V and J ends lost 3 bases and 7 bases, in that order; junction bases with no gene match: 3. The CDR3 totals 12 residues. DNA for the CDR3: TGTGCCAGCAGTTTCGTCGGGGGGGAGCAGTACTTC. This translates into CASSFVGGEQYF.

The rearrangement uses TRBV4-1 and TRBJ2-3; 8 nucleotides align to TRBD2. Germline CDR1 is MGHRA and CDR2 is YSYEKL. V shed 0 bases, J shed 2 bases, and the junction held 4 bases outside the gene matches. The length of the CDR3 is 16 residues. CDR3 DNA: TGCGCCAGCAGCCAAGAGGGAGCGGGAGTCACAGATACGCAGTATTTT. Translating it yields CASSQEGAGVTDTQYF.

This chain uses TRBV27 with TRBJ1-2; 9 positions match TRBD1. CDR1 is MNHEY and CDR2 is SMNVEV in the germline V gene (reference sequence). V was clipped by 4 bases and J by 7 bases; unmatched bases: 10. The CDR3 is made up of 15 amino acids. CDR3 protein: CASSSSRDRDGGYTF. CDR3 bases: TGTGCCAGCAGTTCGTCCCGGGACAGGGATGGTGGCTACACCTTC.

V and J are TRBV9 and TRBJ2-5; 10 positions match TRBD1. Per the germline V gene, CDR1 is SGDLS and CDR2 is YYNGEE. This CDR3 region has 15 residues. Trimming took 3 bases from V and 2 from J; bases not matched to a gene: 4. The CDR3 DNA reads as TGTGCCAGCAGCGCGACAGGGGGCAGTCAAGAGACCCAGTACTTC. It is translated as CASSATGGSQETQYF.

In this sample, this clone turned up once. The rearrangement links TRBV7-9 to TRBJ1-2, with D tentatively TRBD1 (5 bases). Germline-derived CDR1 and CDR2 are SEHNR and FQNEAQ (reference sequence). V was trimmed by 2 bases and J by 3 bases, leaving 16 bases between them. This CDR3 spans 16 amino acids. CDR3 protein: CASSLKSGGGDYGYTF. CDR3 DNA sequence: TGTGCCAGCAGCTTAAAGTCTGGCGGAGGGGACTATGGCTACACCTTC.

The chain joins TRBV14 to TRBJ2-1, with 15 nucleotides matching TRBD2. With 6 bases clipped from V and 9 bases from J, the junction kept 15 bases outside the gene matches. Per germline, CDR1 SGHDN and CDR2 FVKESK. The CDR3 runs to 18 residues. The CDR3 is CASSRKAPGLAGGPEQFF. For the CDR3, the DNA is TGTGCCAGCAGTCGAAAAGCCCCGGGACTAGCGGGAGGCCCTGAGCAGTTCTTC.

The chain combines TRBV11-2 with TRBJ2-7; a weak D match, TRBD1 (5 bases). The CDR3 sequence is 15 residues long. CDR1 SGHAT and CDR2 FQNNGV come from the germline V gene. V was cut by 1 base and J by 5 bases, with 15 bases left in between. The CDR3 is CASSLGTPMFNEQYF. CDR3 bases: TGTGCCAGCAGCTTAGGGACACCTATGTTCAACGAGCAGTACTTC.

The rearrangement joins TRBV5-1 to TRBJ2-3; a possible D gene is TRBD2 (7 bases). Trimming stripped 2 bases from V and 5 bases from J, with 9 bases between. Germline lookup yields CDR1 SGHRS and CDR2 YFSETQ. The CDR3 has 13 amino acids. The DNA for the CDR3 is TGCGCCAGCAGCTTAAGGGGGGGAGATACGCAGTATTTT. Translating it yields CASSLRGGDTQYF.